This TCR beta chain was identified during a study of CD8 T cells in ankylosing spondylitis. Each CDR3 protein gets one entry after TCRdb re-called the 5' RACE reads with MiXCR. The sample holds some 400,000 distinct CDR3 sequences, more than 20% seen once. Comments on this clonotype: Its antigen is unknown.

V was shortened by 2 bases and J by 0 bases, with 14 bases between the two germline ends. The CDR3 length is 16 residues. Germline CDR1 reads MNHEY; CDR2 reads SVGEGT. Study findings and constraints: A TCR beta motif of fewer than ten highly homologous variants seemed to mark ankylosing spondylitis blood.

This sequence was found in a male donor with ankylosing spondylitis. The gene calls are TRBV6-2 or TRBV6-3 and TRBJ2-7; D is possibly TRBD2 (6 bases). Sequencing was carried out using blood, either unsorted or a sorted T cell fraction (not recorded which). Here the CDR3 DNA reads TGTGCCAGCAGTTACCCACACGGGAGTTACTCCTACGAGCAGTACTTC. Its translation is CASSYPHGSYSYEQYF.